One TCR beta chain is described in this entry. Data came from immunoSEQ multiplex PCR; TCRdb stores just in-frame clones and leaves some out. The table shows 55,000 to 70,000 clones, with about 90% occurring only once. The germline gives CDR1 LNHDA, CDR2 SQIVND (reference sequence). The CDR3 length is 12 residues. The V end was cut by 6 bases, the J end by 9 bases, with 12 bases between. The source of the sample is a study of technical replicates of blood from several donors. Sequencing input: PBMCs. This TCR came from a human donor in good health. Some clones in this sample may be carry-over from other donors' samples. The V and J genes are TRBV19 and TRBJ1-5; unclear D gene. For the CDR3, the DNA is TGTGCCAGTAGGCAGGCCTTGGGGCCCCAGCATTTT. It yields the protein CASRQALGPQHF.